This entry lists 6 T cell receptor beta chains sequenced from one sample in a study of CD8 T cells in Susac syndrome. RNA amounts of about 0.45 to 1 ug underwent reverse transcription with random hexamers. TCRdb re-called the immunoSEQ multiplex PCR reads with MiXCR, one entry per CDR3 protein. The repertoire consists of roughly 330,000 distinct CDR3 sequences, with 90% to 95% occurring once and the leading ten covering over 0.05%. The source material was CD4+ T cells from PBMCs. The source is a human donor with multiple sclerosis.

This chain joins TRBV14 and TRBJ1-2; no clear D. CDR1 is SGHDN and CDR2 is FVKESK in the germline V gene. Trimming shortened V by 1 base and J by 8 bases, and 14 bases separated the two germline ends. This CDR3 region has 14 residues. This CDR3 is CASSQARGAGGYTF. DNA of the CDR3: TGTGCCAGCAGCCAAGCGCGGGGAGCTGGAGGCTACACCTTC.

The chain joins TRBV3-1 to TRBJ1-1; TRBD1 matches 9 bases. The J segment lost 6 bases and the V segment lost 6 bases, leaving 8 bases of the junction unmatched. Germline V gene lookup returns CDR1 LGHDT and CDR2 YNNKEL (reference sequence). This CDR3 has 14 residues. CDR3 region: CASRDGTGSSEAFF. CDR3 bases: TGTGCCAGCAGGGACGGGACAGGGAGTTCTGAAGCTTTCTTT.

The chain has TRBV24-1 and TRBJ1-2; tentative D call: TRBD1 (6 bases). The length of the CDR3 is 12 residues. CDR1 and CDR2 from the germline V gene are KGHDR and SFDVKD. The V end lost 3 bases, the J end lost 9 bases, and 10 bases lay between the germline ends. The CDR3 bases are TGTGCCACCAGTGATACGGACAGAAGCTACACCTTC. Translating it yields CATSDTDRSYTF.

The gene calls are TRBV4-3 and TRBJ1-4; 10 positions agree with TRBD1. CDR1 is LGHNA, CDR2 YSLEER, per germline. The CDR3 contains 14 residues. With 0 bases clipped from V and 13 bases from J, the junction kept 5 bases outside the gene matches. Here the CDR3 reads CASSQEVGTGALFF. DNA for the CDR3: TGCGCCAGCAGCCAAGAAGTTGGGACAGGGGCACTGTTTTTT.

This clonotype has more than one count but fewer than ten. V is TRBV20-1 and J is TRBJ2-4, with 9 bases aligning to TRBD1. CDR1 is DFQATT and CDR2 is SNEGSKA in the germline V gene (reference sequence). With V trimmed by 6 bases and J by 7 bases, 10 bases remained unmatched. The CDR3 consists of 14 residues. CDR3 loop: CSARQGQGRNIQYF. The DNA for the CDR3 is TGCAGTGCCAGGCAAGGACAGGGGCGGAACATTCAGTACTTC.

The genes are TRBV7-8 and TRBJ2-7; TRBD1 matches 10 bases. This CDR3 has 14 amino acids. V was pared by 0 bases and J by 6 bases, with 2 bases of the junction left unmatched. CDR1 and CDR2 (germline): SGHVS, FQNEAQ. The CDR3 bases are TGTGCCAGCAGCTTAGCGGGGACAGGGGTCGAGCAGTACTTC. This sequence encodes CASSLAGTGVEQYF.